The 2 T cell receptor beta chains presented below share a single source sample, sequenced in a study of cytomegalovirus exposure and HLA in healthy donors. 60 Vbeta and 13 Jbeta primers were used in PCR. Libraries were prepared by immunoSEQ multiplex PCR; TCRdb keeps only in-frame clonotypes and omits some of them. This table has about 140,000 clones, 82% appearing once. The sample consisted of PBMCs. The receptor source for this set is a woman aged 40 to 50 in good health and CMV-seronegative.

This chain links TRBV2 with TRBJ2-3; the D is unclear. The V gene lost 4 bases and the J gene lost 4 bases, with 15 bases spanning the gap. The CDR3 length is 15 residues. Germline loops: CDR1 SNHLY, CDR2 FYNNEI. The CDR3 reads CASSGFGYGADTQYF. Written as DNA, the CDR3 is TGTGCCAGCAGTGGTTTCGGGTATGGCGCAGATACGCAGTATTTT.

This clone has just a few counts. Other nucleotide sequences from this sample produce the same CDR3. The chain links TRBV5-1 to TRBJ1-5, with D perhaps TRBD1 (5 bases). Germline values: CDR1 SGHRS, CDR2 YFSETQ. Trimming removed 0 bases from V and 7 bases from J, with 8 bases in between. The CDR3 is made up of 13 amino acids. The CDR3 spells CASSLVGGQPQHF. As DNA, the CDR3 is TGCGCCAGCAGCTTGGTGGGGGGGCAGCCCCAGCATTTT.